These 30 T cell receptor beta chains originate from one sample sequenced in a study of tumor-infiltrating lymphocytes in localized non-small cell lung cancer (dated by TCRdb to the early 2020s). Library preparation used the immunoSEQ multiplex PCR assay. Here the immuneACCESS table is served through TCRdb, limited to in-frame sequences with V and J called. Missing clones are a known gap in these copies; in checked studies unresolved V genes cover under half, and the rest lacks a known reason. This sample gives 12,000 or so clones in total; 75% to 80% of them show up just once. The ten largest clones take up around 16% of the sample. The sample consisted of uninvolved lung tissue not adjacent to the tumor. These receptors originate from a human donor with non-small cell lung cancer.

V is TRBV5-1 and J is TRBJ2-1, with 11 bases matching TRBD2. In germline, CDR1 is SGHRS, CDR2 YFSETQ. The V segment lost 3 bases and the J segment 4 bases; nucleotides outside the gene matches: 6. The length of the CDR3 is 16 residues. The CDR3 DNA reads TGCGCCAGCAGCTCGGGACTAGCGGACTCGTACAATGAGCAGTTCTTC. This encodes CASSSGLADSYNEQFF.

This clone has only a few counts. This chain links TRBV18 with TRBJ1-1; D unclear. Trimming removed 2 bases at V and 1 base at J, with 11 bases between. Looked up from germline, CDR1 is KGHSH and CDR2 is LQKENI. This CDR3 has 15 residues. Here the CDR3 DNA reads TGTGCCAGCTCACCAACTATAGAAACGAACACTGAAGCTTTCTTT. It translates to CASSPTIETNTEAFF.

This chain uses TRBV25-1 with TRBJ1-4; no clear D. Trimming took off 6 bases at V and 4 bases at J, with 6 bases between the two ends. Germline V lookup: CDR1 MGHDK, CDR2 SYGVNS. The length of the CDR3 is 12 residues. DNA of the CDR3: TGTGCCAGCAGGGGTTATAATGAAAAACTGTTTTTT. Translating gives CASRGYNEKLFF.

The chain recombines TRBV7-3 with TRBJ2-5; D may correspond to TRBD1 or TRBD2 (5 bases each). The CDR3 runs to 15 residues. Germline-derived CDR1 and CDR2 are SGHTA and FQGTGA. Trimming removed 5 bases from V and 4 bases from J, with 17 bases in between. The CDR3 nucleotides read TGTGCCAGCAGCCTGGGACCCTCGAGGCGAGAGACCCAGTACTTC. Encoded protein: CASSLGPSRRETQYF.

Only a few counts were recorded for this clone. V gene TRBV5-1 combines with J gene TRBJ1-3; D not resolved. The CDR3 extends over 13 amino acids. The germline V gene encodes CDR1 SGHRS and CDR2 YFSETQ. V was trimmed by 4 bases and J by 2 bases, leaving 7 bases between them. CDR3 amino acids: CASSPTTGNTIYF. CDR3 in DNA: TGCGCCAGCAGCCCGACTACTGGAAACACCATATATTTT.

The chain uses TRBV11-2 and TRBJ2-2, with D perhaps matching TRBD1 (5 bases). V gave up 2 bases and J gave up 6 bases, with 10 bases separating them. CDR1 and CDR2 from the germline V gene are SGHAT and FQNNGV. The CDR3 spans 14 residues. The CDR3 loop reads CASSLSGAAGELFF. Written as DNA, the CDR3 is TGTGCCAGCAGCTTATCTGGGGCGGCCGGGGAGCTGTTTTTT.

This CDR3 reads CASSWSGYQPQHF. The CDR3 DNA follows: TGTGCCAGCAGTTGGTCAGGATATCAGCCCCAGCATTTT. This rearrangement joins TRBV28 to TRBJ1-5; D unclear. Looked up from germline, CDR1 is MDHEN and CDR2 is SYDVKM. The CDR3 sequence is 13 residues long. V gave up 4 bases and J gave up 5 bases, with 9 bases separating them.

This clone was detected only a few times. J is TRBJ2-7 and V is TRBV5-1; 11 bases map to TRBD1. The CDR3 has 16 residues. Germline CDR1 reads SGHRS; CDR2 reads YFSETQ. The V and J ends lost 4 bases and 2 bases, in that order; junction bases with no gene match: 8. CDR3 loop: CASSTSRDRGTYEQYF. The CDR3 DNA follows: TGCGCCAGCAGCACCTCCCGGGACAGGGGGACCTACGAGCAGTACTTC.

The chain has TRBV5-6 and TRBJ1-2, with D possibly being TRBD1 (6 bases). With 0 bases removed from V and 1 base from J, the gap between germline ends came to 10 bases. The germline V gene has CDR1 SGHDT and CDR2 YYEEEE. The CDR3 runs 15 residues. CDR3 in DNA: TGTGCCAGCAGCTTGGCGGGGGGCATTAACTATGGCTACACCTTC. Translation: CASSLAGGINYGYTF.

The DNA of the CDR3 is TGTGCCAGCAGCTTAGACGGGACCGGGGAGCTGTTTTTT. Translating gives CASSLDGTGELFF. The V gene is TRBV11-3, the J gene TRBJ2-2; D call uncertain. The ends were cut back, 0 bases at V and 5 bases at J, with 4 bases in the middle. CDR1 and CDR2 from the germline V gene are SGHNT and YENEEA. The CDR3 contains 13 residues. The full variable domain, its missing parts supplied by reference TRBV11-3 and TRBJ2-2, is EAGVVQSPRYKIIEKKQPVAFWCNPISGHNTLYWYLQNLGQGPELLIRYENEEAVDDSQLPKDRFSAERLKGVDSTLKIQPAELGDSAVYLCASSLDGTGELFFGEGSRLTVL.

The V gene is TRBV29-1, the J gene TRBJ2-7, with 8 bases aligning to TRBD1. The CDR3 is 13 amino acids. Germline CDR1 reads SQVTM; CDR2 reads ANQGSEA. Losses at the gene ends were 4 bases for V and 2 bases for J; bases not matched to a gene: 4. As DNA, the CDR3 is TGCAGCGTTGTGGGGGACAGGACCTACGAGCAGTACTTC. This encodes CSVVGDRTYEQYF.

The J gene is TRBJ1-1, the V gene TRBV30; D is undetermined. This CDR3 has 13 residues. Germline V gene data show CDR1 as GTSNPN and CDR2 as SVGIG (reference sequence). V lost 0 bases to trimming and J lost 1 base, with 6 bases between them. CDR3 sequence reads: CAWSVTWNTEAFF. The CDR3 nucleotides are TGTGCCTGGAGTGTCACGTGGAACACTGAAGCTTTCTTT.

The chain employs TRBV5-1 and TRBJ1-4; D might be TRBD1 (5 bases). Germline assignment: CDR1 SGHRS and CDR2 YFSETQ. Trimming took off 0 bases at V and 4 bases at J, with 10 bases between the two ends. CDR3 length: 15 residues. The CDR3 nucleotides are TGCGCCAGCAGCTTGGCCAGACAGATTAATGAAAAACTGTTTTTT. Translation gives CASSLARQINEKLFF.

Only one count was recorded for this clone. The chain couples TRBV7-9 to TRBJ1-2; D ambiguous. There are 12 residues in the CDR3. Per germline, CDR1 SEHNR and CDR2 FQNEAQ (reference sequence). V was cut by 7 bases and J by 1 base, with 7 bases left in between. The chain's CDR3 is CASMGFNYGYTF. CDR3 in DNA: TGTGCCAGCATGGGGTTTAACTATGGCTACACCTTC.

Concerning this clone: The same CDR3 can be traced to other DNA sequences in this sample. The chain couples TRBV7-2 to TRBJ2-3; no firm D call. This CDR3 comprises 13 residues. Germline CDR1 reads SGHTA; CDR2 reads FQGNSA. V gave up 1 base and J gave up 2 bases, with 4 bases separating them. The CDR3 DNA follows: TGTGCCAGCAGCTTAGGGTACACAGATACGCAGTATTTT. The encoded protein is CASSLGYTDTQYF.

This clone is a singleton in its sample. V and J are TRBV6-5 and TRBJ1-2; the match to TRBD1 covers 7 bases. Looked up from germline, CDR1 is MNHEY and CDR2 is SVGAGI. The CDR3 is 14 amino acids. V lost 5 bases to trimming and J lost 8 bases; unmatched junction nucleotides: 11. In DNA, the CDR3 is TGTGCCAGCAGTACGACAGGGAACTTAGGGGGCTACACCTTC. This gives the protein CASSTTGNLGGYTF.

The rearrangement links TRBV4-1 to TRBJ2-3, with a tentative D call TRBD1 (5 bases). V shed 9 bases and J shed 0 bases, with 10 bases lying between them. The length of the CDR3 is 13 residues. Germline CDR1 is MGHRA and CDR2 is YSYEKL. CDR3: CASSGPSTDTQYF. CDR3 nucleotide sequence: TGCGCCAGTTCAGGGCCTAGCACAGATACGCAGTATTTT.

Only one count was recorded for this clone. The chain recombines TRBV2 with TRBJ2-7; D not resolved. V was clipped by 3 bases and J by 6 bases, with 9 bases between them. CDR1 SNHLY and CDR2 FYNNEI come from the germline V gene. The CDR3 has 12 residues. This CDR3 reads CASSERPGEQYF. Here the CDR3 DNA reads TGTGCCAGCAGTGAGAGGCCTGGCGAGCAGTACTTC.

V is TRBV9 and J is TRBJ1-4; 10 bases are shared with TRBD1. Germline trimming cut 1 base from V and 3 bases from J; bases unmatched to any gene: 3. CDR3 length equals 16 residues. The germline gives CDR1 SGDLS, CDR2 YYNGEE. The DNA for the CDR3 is TGTGCCAGCAGCGTAAGGGACAGGGGATCTAATGAAAAACTGTTTTTT. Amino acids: CASSVRDRGSNEKLFF.

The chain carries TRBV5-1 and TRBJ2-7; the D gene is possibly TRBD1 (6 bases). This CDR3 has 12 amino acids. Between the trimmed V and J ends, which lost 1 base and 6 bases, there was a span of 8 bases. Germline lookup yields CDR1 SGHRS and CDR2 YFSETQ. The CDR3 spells CASSLTGFEQYF. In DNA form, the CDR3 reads TGCGCCAGCAGCTTGACAGGGTTCGAGCAGTACTTC.

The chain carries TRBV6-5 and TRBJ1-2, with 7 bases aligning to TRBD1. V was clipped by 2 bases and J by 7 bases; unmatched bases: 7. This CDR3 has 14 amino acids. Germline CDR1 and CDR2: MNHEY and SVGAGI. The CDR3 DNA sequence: TGTGCCAGCAGTTACCGACAGGGTGGCGGTGGCTACACCTTC. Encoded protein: CASSYRQGGGGYTF.

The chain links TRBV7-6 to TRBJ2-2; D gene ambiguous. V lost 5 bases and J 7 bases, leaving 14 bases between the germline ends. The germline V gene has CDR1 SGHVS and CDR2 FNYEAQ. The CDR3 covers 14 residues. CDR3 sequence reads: CASSQRNGDGELFF. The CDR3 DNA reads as TGTGCCAGCAGCCAAAGGAATGGGGACGGGGAGCTGTTTTTT.

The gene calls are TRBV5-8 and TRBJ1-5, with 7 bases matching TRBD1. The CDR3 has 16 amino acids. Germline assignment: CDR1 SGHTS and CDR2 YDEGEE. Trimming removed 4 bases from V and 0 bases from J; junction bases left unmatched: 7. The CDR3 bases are TGTGCCAGCAGCAGGAGGGGACAGTATAGCAATCAGCCCCAGCATTTT. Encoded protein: CASSRRGQYSNQPQHF.

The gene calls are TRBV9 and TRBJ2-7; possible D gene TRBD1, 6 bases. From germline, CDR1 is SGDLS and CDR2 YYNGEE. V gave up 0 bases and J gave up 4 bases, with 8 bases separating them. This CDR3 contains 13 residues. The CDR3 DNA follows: TGTGCCAGCAGCGTAGAACAGGGATACGAGCAGTACTTC. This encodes CASSVEQGYEQYF.

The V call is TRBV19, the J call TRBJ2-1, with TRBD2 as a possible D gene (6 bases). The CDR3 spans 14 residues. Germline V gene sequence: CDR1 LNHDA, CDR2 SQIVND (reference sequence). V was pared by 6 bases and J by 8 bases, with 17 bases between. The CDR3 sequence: CASSPREPEDEQFF. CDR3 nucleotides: TGTGCCAGTAGCCCTCGGGAGCCTGAAGATGAGCAGTTCTTC.

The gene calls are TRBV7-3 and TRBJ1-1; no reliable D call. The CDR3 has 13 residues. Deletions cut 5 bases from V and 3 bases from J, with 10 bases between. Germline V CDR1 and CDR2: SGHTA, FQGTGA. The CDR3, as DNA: TGTGCCAGCAGCACGACCGTGGACACTGAAGCTTTCTTT. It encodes CASSTTVDTEAFF.

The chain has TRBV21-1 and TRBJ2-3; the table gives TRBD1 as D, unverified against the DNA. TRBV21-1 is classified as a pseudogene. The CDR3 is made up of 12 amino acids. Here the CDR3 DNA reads TGTGCCAGCAGCATAAGGGGCAGGTCGCAGTATTTT. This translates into CASSIRGRSQYF.

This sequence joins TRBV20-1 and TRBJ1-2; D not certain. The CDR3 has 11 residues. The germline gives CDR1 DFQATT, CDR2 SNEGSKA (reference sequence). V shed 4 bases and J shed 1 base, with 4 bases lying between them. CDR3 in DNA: TGCAGTGCTAACATTAACTATGGCTACACCTTC. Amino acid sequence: CSANINYGYTF.

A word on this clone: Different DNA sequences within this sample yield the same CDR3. CDR3 amino acids: CASSLVQGRAYEQYF. DNA of the CDR3: TGCGCCAGCAGCTTGGTTCAGGGTAGAGCCTACGAGCAGTACTTC. The gene calls are TRBV5-1 and TRBJ2-7, with D maybe TRBD1 (5 bases). V shed 0 bases and J shed 2 bases, with 12 bases lying between them. The V gene's germline CDR1 is SGHRS and CDR2 YFSETQ. The CDR3 covers 15 residues.

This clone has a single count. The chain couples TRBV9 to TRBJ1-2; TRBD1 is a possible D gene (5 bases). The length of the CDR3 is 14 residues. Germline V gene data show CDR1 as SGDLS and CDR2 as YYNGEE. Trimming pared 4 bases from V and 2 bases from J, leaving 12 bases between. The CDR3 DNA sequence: TGTGCCAGCAGCCCCCAGGGCAGAAACTATGGCTACACCTTC. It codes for CASSPQGRNYGYTF.